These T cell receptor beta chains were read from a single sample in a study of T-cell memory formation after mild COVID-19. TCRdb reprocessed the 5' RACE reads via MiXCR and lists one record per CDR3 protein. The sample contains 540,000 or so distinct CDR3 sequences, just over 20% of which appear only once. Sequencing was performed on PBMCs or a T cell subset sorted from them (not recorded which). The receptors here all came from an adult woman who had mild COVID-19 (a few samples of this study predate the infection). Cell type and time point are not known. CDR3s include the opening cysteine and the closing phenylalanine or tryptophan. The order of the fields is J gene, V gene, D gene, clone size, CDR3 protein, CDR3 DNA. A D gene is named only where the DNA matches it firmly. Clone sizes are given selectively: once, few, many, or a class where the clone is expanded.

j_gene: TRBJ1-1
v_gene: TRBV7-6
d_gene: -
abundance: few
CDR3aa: CASTLLSTGNTEAFF
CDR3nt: TGTGCCAGCACGCTACTTAGTACAGGGAACACTGAAGCTTTCTTT

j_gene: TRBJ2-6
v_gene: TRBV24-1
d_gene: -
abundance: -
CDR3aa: CATSDPPGPNSGANVLTF
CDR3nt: TGTGCCACCAGTGATCCGCCGGGACCGAACTCTGGGGCCAACGTCCTGACTTTC

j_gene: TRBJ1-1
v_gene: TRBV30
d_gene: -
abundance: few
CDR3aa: CAWSSTSFEAFF
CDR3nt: TGTGCCTGGAGCTCAACCTCGTTTGAAGCTTTCTTT

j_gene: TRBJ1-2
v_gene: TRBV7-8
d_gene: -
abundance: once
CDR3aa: CASSLEARTNYGYTF
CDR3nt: TGTGCCAGCAGCTTAGAAGCTAGGACCAACTATGGCTACACCTTC

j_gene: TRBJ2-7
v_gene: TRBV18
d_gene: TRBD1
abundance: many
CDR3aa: CASSPRQGYEQYF
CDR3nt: TGTGCCAGCTCACCACGACAGGGTTACGAGCAGTACTTC

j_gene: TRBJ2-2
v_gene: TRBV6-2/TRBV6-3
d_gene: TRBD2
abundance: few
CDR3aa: CASSPPRVAGNTGELFF
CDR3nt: TGTGCCAGCAGCCCGCCTCGGGTAGCGGGGAACACCGGGGAGCTGTTTTTT

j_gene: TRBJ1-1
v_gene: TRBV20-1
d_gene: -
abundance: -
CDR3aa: CSARVQGMNTEAFF
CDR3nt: TGCAGTGCTAGAGTTCAGGGGATGAACACTGAAGCTTTCTTT

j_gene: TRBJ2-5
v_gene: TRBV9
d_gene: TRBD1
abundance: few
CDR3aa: CASSFLDRQETQYF
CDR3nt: TGTGCCAGCAGCTTCCTGGACAGGCAAGAGACCCAGTACTTC

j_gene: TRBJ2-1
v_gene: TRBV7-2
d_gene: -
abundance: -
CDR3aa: CASSLAQSRGRVGQFF
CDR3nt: TGTGCCAGCAGCTTAGCGCAGTCCCGGGGTAGGGTCGGGCAGTTCTTC

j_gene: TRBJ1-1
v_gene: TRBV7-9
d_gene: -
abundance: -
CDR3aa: CASVQGGMNTEAFF
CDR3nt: TGTGCCAGCGTGCAGGGTGGGATGAACACTGAAGCTTTCTTT

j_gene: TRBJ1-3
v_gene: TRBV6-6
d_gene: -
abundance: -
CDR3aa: CASTLGAYENTIYF
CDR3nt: TGTGCCAGCACCTTGGGGGCTTACGAAAACACCATATATTTT

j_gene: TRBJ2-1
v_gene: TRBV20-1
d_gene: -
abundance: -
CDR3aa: CSALQGGPYNEQFF
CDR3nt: TGCAGTGCTCTTCAGGGGGGGCCCTACAATGAGCAGTTCTTC

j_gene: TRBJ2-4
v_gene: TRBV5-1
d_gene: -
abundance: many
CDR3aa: CASSLEEGKRIQYF
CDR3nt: TGCGCCAGCAGCTTGGAGGAGGGTAAAAGAATTCAGTACTTC

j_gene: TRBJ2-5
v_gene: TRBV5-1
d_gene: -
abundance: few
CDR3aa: CASSLPGIAGRKLQETQYF
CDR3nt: TGCGCCAGCAGCTTGCCCGGGATAGCTGGACGCAAACTCCAAGAGACCCAGTACTTC

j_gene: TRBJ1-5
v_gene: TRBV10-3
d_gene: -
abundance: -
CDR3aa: CAISRDVGNQPQHF
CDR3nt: TGTGCCATCAGCCGGGACGTGGGCAATCAGCCCCAGCATTTT

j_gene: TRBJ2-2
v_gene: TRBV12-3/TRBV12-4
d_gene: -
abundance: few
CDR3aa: CASSLQGTANTGELFF
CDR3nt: TGTGCCAGCAGTTTACAGGGGACCGCGAACACCGGGGAGCTGTTTTTT

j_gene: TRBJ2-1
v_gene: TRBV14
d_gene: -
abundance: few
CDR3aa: CASSQGLRNEQFF
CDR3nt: TGTGCCAGCAGCCAGGGGCTGCGCAATGAGCAGTTCTTC

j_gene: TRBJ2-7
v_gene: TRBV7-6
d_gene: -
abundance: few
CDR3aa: CASSLFITMSDEQYF
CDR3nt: TGTGCCAGCAGCTTATTCATCACCATGAGCGACGAGCAGTACTTC

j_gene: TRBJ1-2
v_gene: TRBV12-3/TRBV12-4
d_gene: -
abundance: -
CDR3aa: CASSSSWGREYGYTF
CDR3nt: TGTGCCAGCAGTTCCTCATGGGGGCGAGAGTATGGCTACACCTTC

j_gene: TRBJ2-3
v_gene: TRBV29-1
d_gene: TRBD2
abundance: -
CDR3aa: CSVEDLSGHRTDTQYF
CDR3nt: TGCAGCGTTGAAGATCTTAGCGGGCACCGCACAGATACGCAGTATTTT

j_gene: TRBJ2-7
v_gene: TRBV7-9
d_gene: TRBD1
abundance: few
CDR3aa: CASSLPGQQYEQYF
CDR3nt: TGTGCCAGCAGCTTGCCGGGACAGCAGTACGAGCAGTACTTC